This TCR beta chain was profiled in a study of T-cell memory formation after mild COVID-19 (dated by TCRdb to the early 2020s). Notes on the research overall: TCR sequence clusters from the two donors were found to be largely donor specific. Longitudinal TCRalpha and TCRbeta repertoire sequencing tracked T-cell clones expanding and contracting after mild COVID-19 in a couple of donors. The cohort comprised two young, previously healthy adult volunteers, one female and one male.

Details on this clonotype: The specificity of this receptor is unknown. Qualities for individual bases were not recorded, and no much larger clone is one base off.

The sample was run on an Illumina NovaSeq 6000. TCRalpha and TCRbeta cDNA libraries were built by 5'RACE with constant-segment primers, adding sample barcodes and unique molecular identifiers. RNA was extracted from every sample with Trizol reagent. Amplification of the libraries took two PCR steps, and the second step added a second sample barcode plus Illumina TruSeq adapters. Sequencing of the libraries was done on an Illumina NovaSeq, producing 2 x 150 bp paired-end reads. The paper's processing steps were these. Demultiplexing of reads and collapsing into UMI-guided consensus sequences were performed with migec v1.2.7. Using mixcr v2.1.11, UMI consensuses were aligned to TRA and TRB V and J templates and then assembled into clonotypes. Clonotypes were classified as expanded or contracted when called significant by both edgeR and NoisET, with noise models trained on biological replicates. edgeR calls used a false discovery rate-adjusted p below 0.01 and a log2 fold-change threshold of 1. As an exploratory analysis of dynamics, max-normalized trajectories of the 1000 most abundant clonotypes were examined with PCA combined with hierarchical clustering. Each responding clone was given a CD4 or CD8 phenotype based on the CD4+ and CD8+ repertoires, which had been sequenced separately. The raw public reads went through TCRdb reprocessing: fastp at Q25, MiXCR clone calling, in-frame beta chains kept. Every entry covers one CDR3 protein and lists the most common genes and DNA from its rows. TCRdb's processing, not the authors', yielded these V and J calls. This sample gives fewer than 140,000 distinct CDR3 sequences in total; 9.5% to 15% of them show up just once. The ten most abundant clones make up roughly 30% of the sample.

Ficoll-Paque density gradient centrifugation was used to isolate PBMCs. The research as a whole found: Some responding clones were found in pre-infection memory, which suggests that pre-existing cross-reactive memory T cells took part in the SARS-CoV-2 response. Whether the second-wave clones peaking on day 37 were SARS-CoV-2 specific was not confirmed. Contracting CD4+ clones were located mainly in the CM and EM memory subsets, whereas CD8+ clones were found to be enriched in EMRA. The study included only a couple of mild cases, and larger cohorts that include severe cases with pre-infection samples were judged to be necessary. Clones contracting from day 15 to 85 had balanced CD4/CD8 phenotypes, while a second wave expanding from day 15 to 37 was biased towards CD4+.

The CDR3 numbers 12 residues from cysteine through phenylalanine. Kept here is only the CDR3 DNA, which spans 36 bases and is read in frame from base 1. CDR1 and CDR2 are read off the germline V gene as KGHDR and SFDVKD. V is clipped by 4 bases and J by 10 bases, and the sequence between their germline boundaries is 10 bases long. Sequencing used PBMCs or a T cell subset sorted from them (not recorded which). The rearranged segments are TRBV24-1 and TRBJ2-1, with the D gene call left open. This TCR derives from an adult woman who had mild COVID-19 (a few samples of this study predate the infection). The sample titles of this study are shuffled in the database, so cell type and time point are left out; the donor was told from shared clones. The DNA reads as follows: TGTGCCACCAGTGACCACCTTAGCGAGCAGTTCTTC. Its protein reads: CATSDHLSEQFF.